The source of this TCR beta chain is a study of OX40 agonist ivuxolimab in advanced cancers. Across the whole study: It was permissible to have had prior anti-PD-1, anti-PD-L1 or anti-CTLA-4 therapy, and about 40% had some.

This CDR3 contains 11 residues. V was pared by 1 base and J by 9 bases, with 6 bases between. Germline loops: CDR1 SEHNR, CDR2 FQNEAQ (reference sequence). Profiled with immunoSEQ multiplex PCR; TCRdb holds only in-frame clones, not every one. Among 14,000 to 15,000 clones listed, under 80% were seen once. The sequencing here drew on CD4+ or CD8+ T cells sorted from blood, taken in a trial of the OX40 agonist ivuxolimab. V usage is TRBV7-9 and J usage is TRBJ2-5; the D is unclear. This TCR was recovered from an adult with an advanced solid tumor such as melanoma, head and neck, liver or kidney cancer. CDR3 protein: CASSLGPSQYF. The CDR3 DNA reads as TGTGCCAGCAGCTTAGGACCGTCCCAGTACTTC.